Described below is a single TCR beta chain sequence and its context. There is no known antigen for this receptor. One end of the junction is discordant with germline, which a read error may explain. TCR cDNA was made using 5'RACE template switching, a step that added a universal primer site and unique molecular identifiers. cDNA synthesis was primed from both the TCR alpha and TCR beta constant segments. Two PCR steps were used to amplify libraries, with sample barcodes and sequencing adapters being added in the second step. Sequencing of the libraries was done on either Illumina HiSeq 2500 (2x100 bp) or NovaSeq (2x150 bp). As for how the authors treated the data: MIGEC was used to demultiplex reads and collapse the reads into UMI consensus sequences, and MiXCR was used for V(D)J alignment. Clonotypes responding to the vaccine were identified with edgeR on replicate PBMC samples, with the criteria of FDR below 0.01 and a log2 fold change above 5 up to day 15. Each bulk clonotype received a CD4 or CD8 identity based on whether the sequenced CD4 or CD8 repertoire contained that clonotype at higher abundance. TCRdb took the public reads, trimmed them with fastp at Q25, ran MiXCR for clone calling and kept in-frame beta chains. Each entry merges the rows of one CDR3 protein and shows their most common DNA and genes. TCRdb, not the authors, supplied the V and J calls. In this sample the table shows about 630,000 distinct CDR3 sequences, 9% to 15% of which occur a single time. The ten largest clones add up to about 15% of the sample.

This sample's treatment or condition label indicates: live attenuated yellow fever vaccine strain. Two biological replicates of bulk PBMCs were collected at each blood-draw timepoint. A standard Ficoll-Paque protocol was used to isolate PBMCs from peripheral blood. RNA was extracted with TriZol from bulk PBMCs, CD4 and CD8 fractions, and dextramer-positive and dextramer-negative fractions. The data originate from a study of T cells after yellow fever vaccination (dated by TCRdb to about 2019). Regarding the study in general: The SMART-Seq v4 Ultra Low Input RNA kit was used to prepare libraries from fractions with low cell numbers. Blood samples were taken at several timepoints before and after primary and secondary immunization, and bulk PBMC replicates and cell subsets were isolated. Bulk TCR alpha and beta repertoires were sequenced longitudinally to track T-cell clones before and after primary and booster YFV17D yellow fever vaccination. Two healthy male donors, one aged 18 to 29 and one aged 30 to 40 years, were included in the cohort.

The CDR3, from cysteine to phenylalanine, totals 13 residues. The kept DNA is CDR3 alone, 39 bases in frame from the first base. CDR1 and CDR2 were assigned from the germline V gene as SGHTA and FQGNSA. What the work shows at the level of the full study, not this receptor alone: A small fraction of clonotypes showed up in both the CD4 and CD8 compartments, probably as a result of convergent recombination. Most clones expanded after primary vaccination were re-detected after the booster (around 96% of CD4 and roughly 85% of CD8), suggesting broad memory maintenance. Computational filtering was needed because FACS-sorted repertoires could contain abundant contaminating clonotypes from the bulk population. The study included only a couple of donors, which limits how far the findings can be generalized. Compared with the primary T-cell response, the secondary T-cell response was faster but weaker, reaching its peak on day 5 rather than on day 15.

This TCR derives from a young man who received the YFV17D yellow fever vaccine. Sequencing used PBMCs, obtained on the day of the yellow fever booster vaccination. The chain joins TRBV7-2 to TRBJ2-7, with 13 junctional bases fitting TRBD2. The CDR3 protein is CASSLPGLAGFRF. The DNA sequence reads TGTGCCAGCAGCTTGCCGGGACTAGCGGGATTTCGCTTC.